These 5 T cell receptor beta chains were all obtained from the same sample, sequenced in a study of blood T cell repertoires in COVID-19. Only in-frame clones appear in the TCRdb table, and some are missing; sequencing was by immunoSEQ multiplex PCR. Among some 45,000 clones listed, 92% were seen once. Sequencing was performed on peripheral blood. The receptors were sampled from a human donor in a cohort sampled during active COVID-19.

Concerning this clone itself: This same CDR3 is encoded by further DNA sequences in the sample. The V and J genes are TRBV18 and TRBJ2-2; unclear D gene. The V gene's germline CDR1 is KGHSH and CDR2 LQKENI. Trimming removed 4 bases at V and 0 bases at J, with 9 bases between. This CDR3 region has 15 residues. CDR3 protein: CASSQSLSNTGELFF. The CDR3 nucleotides read TGTGCCAGCTCACAGAGCCTATCGAACACCGGGGAGCTGTTTTTT.

The rearrangement uses TRBV9 and TRBJ1-1; 11 positions match TRBD1. The CDR3 consists of 15 residues. With 3 bases clipped from V and 4 bases from J, the junction kept 5 bases outside the gene matches. CDR1 is SGDLS and CDR2 is YYNGEE in the germline V gene. DNA of the CDR3: TGTGCCAGCAGCGAAACCGGGACAGGGGGCACTGAAGCTTTCTTT. This codes for CASSETGTGGTEAFF.

V is TRBV2 and J is TRBJ1-5, with TRBD1 matching 10 bases. Trimming took 6 bases from V and 2 from J; bases not matched to a gene: 4. Germline loops: CDR1 SNHLY, CDR2 FYNNEI. This CDR3 is built from 15 residues. The CDR3 loop reads CASRETGGGNQPQHF. CDR3 bases: TGTGCCAGCAGGGAGACAGGGGGCGGCAATCAGCCCCAGCATTTT.

V and J are TRBV5-5 and TRBJ1-4; 8 nucleotides agree with TRBD1. This CDR3 spans 17 amino acids. Germline V CDR1 and CDR2: SGHKS, YYEKEE (reference sequence). V lost 4 bases to trimming and J lost 3 bases; unmatched junction nucleotides: 11. The CDR3 is CASSDGQGRGSNEKLFF. The CDR3 bases are TGTGCCAGCAGCGATGGACAGGGACGAGGGTCTAATGAAAAACTGTTTTTT.

The genes are TRBV29-1 and TRBJ1-2; TRBD1 is a possible D gene (5 bases). Trimming removed 4 bases from V and 6 bases from J, with 12 bases in between. The CDR3 extends over 12 amino acids. In germline, CDR1 is SQVTM, CDR2 ANQGSEA. CDR3 region: CSVGARVHGYTF. CDR3 nucleotide sequence: TGCAGCGTTGGTGCCAGGGTACATGGCTACACCTTC.